This T cell receptor beta chain was found in a study of cytomegalovirus exposure and HLA in healthy donors. About this clone: The antigen remains undetermined.

Whole-study findings and limits: Being productive about 87% or about 30% of the time was typical of most TCR beta V segments in an earlier analysis. TCR beta sequences numbering around 15,000 were associated with HLA alleles at 0.05 false discovery rate in a later analysis.

The PCR made use of 60 Vbeta and 13 Jbeta primers. Clones were sequenced by immunoSEQ multiplex PCR, and TCRdb holds only the in-frame ones, with some missing. The repertoire holds some 160,000 clones, with roughly three quarters as singletons. Donors showed nominal health when sampled, although they likely had unrecorded immune exposures. The ends lost 3 bases at V and 8 bases at J; junction bases unmatched: 7. Germline assignment: CDR1 LNHDA and CDR2 SQIVND (reference sequence). This CDR3 region has 15 residues. Sequencing input: PBMCs. The rearrangement joins TRBV19 to TRBJ2-1; 10 positions match TRBD1. The receptor's source is a woman aged 35 to 49 in good health and CMV-seronegative. The CDR3 sequence: CASSIRDRGRDEQFF. CDR3 nucleotides: TGTGCCAGTAGTATCCGGGACAGGGGTAGGGATGAGCAGTTCTTC. Full variable domain (rest looked up from reference TRBV19 and TRBJ2-1): DGGITQSPKYLFRKEGQNVTLSCEQNLNHDAMYWYRQDPGQGLRLIYYSQIVNDFQKGDIAEGYSVSREKKESFPLTVTSAQKNPTAFYLCASSIRDRGRDEQFFGPGTRLTVL.